These T cell receptor beta chains were read from a single sample in a study of PD-1 blockade in classical Hodgkin lymphoma. The table came from immunoSEQ multiplex PCR; TCRdb's copy has only in-frame clones and leaves some out. The data show 84,000 or so clones, about nine tenths seen once. The material sequenced was peripheral blood mononuclear cells (PBMCs), taken before the second cycle of nivolumab. The receptors come from a human donor with classical Hodgkin lymphoma. The CDR3 runs from the conserved cysteine through the conserved F or W. Fields, in order: D gene, J gene, clone size, V gene, CDR3 protein, CDR3 DNA. D genes are given only for firm matches. Where a row states a size, it is once, few, many or the class of an expanded clone; other rows omit it.

d_gene: TRBD2; j_gene: TRBJ2-7; abundance: -; v_gene: TRBV5-1; CDR3aa: CASSLVLAGTLYEQYF; CDR3nt: TGCGCCAGCAGCTTGGTCCTAGCGGGAACCCTCTACGAGCAGTACTTC
d_gene: -; j_gene: TRBJ1-1; abundance: -; v_gene: TRBV6-5; CDR3aa: CASRPTPTGTEAFF; CDR3nt: TGTGCCAGCAGGCCCACACCAACGGGCACTGAAGCTTTCTTT
d_gene: -; j_gene: TRBJ2-1; abundance: -; v_gene: TRBV11-2; CDR3aa: CASSLDAPNQFF; CDR3nt: TGTGCCAGCAGCTTAGACGCGCCCAATCAGTTCTTC
d_gene: -; j_gene: TRBJ1-1; abundance: -; v_gene: TRBV18; CDR3aa: CASSPRRGTRNTEAFF; CDR3nt: TGTGCCAGCTCACCCCGGCGGGGGACTAGGAACACTGAAGCTTTCTTT
d_gene: TRBD2; j_gene: TRBJ2-1; abundance: -; v_gene: TRBV10-1; CDR3aa: CASSESIGLAGVYEQFF; CDR3nt: TGCGCCAGCAGTGAGTCTATAGGGCTAGCGGGAGTCTATGAGCAGTTCTTC
d_gene: TRBD1; j_gene: TRBJ1-2; abundance: -; v_gene: TRBV9; CDR3aa: CASSVAFRGQGAGYTF; CDR3nt: TGTGCCAGCAGCGTAGCTTTTCGAGGACAGGGGGCGGGCTACACCTTC
d_gene: -; j_gene: TRBJ2-1; abundance: -; v_gene: TRBV6-6; CDR3aa: CASRIRTVSYNEQFF; CDR3nt: TGTGCCAGCAGAATAAGGACAGTCTCCTACAATGAGCAGTTCTTC
d_gene: -; j_gene: TRBJ2-7; abundance: -; v_gene: TRBV25-1; CDR3aa: CASSETGQAYEQYF; CDR3nt: TGTGCCAGCAGTGAAACGGGGCAGGCCTACGAGCAGTACTTC
d_gene: -; j_gene: TRBJ2-3; abundance: -; v_gene: TRBV11-2; CDR3aa: CASSLDSPGPDTQYF; CDR3nt: TGTGCCAGCAGCTTAGATTCACCGGGCCCAGATACGCAGTATTTT
d_gene: TRBD1; j_gene: TRBJ1-2; abundance: -; v_gene: TRBV27; CDR3aa: CASRGTGGLGGYTF; CDR3nt: TGTGCCAGCAGGGGGACAGGGGGGCTGGGTGGCTACACCTTC
d_gene: -; j_gene: TRBJ2-7; abundance: -; v_gene: TRBV5-4; CDR3aa: CASSLPFGSEQYF; CDR3nt: TGTGCCAGCAGCTTGCCCTTCGGCTCCGAGCAGTACTTC
d_gene: -; j_gene: TRBJ2-7; abundance: -; v_gene: TRBV5-1; CDR3aa: CASSLAPARRGSYEQYF; CDR3nt: TGCGCCAGCAGCTTGGCCCCCGCTAGAAGGGGATCCTACGAGCAGTACTTC
d_gene: TRBD1; j_gene: TRBJ1-4; abundance: -; v_gene: TRBV7-7; CDR3aa: CASSFGTAGEKLFF; CDR3nt: TGTGCTAGCAGCTTCGGGACAGCGGGAGAGAAACTGTTTTTT
d_gene: TRBD2; j_gene: TRBJ2-1; abundance: once; v_gene: TRBV27; CDR3aa: CASSTRLAGGYNEQFF; CDR3nt: TGTGCCAGCAGTACCCGACTAGCGGGAGGCTACAATGAGCAGTTCTTC
d_gene: TRBD2; j_gene: TRBJ2-1; abundance: -; v_gene: TRBV7-3; CDR3aa: CASSPPGGEALNEQFF; CDR3nt: TGTGCCAGCAGCCCCCCGGGAGGGGAGGCCTTGAATGAGCAGTTCTTC
d_gene: -; j_gene: TRBJ1-1; abundance: -; v_gene: TRBV23-1; CDR3aa: CASSQCSGVGRTEAFF; CDR3nt: TGCGCCAGCAGTCAATGTTCAGGGGTGGGTCGGACTGAAGCTTTCTTT
d_gene: -; j_gene: TRBJ2-5; abundance: -; v_gene: TRBV9; CDR3aa: CASSVSPLATLQETQYF; CDR3nt: TGTGCCAGCAGCGTATCCCCCCTTGCGACACTCCAAGAGACCCAGTACTTC
d_gene: -; j_gene: TRBJ1-4; abundance: -; v_gene: TRBV15; CDR3aa: CATSRDIRGLTNEKLFF; CDR3nt: TGTGCCACCAGCAGAGATATCCGGGGGCTAACTAATGAAAAACTGTTTTTT
d_gene: -; j_gene: TRBJ2-7; abundance: -; v_gene: TRBV7-9; CDR3aa: CASSLGGGETYEQYF; CDR3nt: TGTGCCAGCAGCTTAGGTGGGGGAGAGACCTACGAGCAGTACTTC
d_gene: -; j_gene: TRBJ2-5; abundance: -; v_gene: TRBV6-1; CDR3aa: CASRTSGQETQYF; CDR3nt: TGTGCCAGCAGAACCTCTGGACAAGAGACCCAGTACTTC
d_gene: -; j_gene: TRBJ2-5; abundance: -; v_gene: TRBV11-3; CDR3aa: CASSLDSSLGTQYF; CDR3nt: TGTGCCAGCAGCTTAGACAGTTCCCTTGGGACCCAGTACTTC
d_gene: -; j_gene: TRBJ2-5; abundance: -; v_gene: TRBV5-1; CDR3aa: CASSLETEQETQYF; CDR3nt: TGCGCCAGCAGCTTGGAGACAGAACAAGAGACCCAGTACTTC
d_gene: -; j_gene: TRBJ2-1; abundance: -; v_gene: TRBV27; CDR3aa: CASSSWVDPYNEQFF; CDR3nt: TGTGCCAGCAGTAGTTGGGTGGATCCCTACAATGAGCAGTTCTTC
d_gene: -; j_gene: TRBJ2-7; abundance: -; v_gene: TRBV6-5; CDR3aa: CASSSVIPFSLSEQYF; CDR3nt: TGTGCCAGCAGTTCAGTTATACCGTTTAGTTTATCCGAGCAGTACTTC
d_gene: -; j_gene: TRBJ2-7; abundance: -; v_gene: TRBV5-1; CDR3aa: CASSQTGTTGYEQYF; CDR3nt: TGCGCCAGCAGCCAGACCGGGACTACAGGGTACGAGCAGTACTTC
d_gene: -; j_gene: TRBJ2-1; abundance: -; v_gene: TRBV5-1; CDR3aa: CASSLVQGSQEQFF; CDR3nt: TGCGCCAGCAGCTTGGTACAGGGCTCCCAGGAGCAGTTCTTC
d_gene: -; j_gene: TRBJ1-1; abundance: -; v_gene: TRBV7-9; CDR3aa: CASSHHGNTEAFF; CDR3nt: TGTGCCAGCAGCCATCACGGGAACACTGAAGCTTTCTTT
d_gene: TRBD2; j_gene: TRBJ2-3; abundance: -; v_gene: TRBV19; CDR3aa: CASSSLTLAGGADTQYF; CDR3nt: TGTGCCAGTAGTTCTCTTACCCTAGCGGGAGGGGCAGATACGCAGTATTTT
d_gene: -; j_gene: TRBJ1-5; abundance: -; v_gene: TRBV6-5; CDR3aa: CASSSGLGNQPQHF; CDR3nt: TGTGCCAGCTCTTCGGGGTTGGGCAATCAGCCCCAGCATTTT
d_gene: TRBD1; j_gene: TRBJ1-2; abundance: -; v_gene: TRBV2; CDR3aa: CASRPLRGQGNGYTF; CDR3nt: TGTGCCAGCAGACCCCTGAGGGGACAGGGAAATGGCTACACCTTC
d_gene: TRBD1; j_gene: TRBJ2-1; abundance: -; v_gene: TRBV19; CDR3aa: CASSMVGTGALEQFF; CDR3nt: TGTGCCAGTAGTATGGTCGGGACAGGGGCACTCGAGCAGTTCTTC
d_gene: -; j_gene: TRBJ2-3; abundance: -; v_gene: TRBV6-7; CDR3aa: CASSYQDSKSTDTQYF; CDR3nt: TGTGCCAGCAGTTACCAGGACAGCAAAAGCACAGATACGCAGTATTTT
d_gene: TRBD1; j_gene: TRBJ1-1; abundance: -; v_gene: TRBV5-1; CDR3aa: CASSSTGGMNTEAFF; CDR3nt: TGCGCCAGCAGCTCGACAGGGGGCATGAACACTGAAGCTTTCTTT
d_gene: -; j_gene: TRBJ2-5; abundance: -; v_gene: TRBV5-1; CDR3aa: CASSLDPDSSQETQYF; CDR3nt: TGCGCCAGCAGCTTGGACCCCGACAGTAGCCAAGAGACCCAGTACTTC
d_gene: TRBD1; j_gene: TRBJ2-2; abundance: -; v_gene: TRBV6-5; CDR3aa: CASSYDRGRGELFF; CDR3nt: TGTGCCAGCAGTTACGACAGGGGTAGGGGGGAGCTGTTTTTT
d_gene: TRBD1; j_gene: TRBJ1-2; abundance: once; v_gene: TRBV5-6; CDR3aa: CASSFGTGDFGYTF; CDR3nt: TGTGCCAGCAGCTTTGGGACAGGGGATTTCGGCTACACCTTC
d_gene: TRBD2; j_gene: TRBJ2-2; abundance: -; v_gene: TRBV7-3; CDR3aa: CASSPREREGNTGELFF; CDR3nt: TGTGCCAGCAGCCCGCGGGAGCGGGAGGGGAACACCGGGGAGCTGTTTTTT
d_gene: TRBD2; j_gene: TRBJ2-1; abundance: -; v_gene: TRBV30; CDR3aa: CAWSVFSPPGGPSDEQFF; CDR3nt: TGTGCCTGGAGTGTTTTTTCTCCCCCGGGAGGGCCTTCGGATGAGCAGTTCTTC
d_gene: -; j_gene: TRBJ2-3; abundance: once; v_gene: TRBV5-1; CDR3aa: CASSAQVGDTQYF; CDR3nt: TGCGCCAGCAGCGCCCAGGTGGGAGATACGCAGTATTTT
d_gene: -; j_gene: TRBJ1-2; abundance: -; v_gene: TRBV5-6; CDR3aa: CASSLMQGGNYGYTF; CDR3nt: TGTGCCAGCAGCTTGATGCAGGGAGGTAACTATGGCTACACCTTC
d_gene: -; j_gene: TRBJ2-5; abundance: -; v_gene: TRBV5-1; CDR3aa: CASSLEGQETQYF; CDR3nt: TGCGCCAGCAGCTTGGAGGGCCAAGAGACCCAGTACTTC
d_gene: -; j_gene: TRBJ1-5; abundance: -; v_gene: TRBV19; CDR3aa: CASSTTVFYSNQPQHF; CDR3nt: TGTGCCAGTAGTACGACAGTTTTTTATAGCAATCAGCCCCAGCATTTT
d_gene: TRBD2; j_gene: TRBJ2-1; abundance: -; v_gene: TRBV4-2; CDR3aa: CASSQEGFREGEQFF; CDR3nt: TGTGCCAGCAGCCAAGAAGGATTCCGGGAGGGTGAGCAGTTCTTC
d_gene: -; j_gene: TRBJ1-4; abundance: -; v_gene: TRBV19; CDR3aa: CASSRAIMGEKLFF; CDR3nt: TGTGCCAGTAGTAGAGCCATCATGGGTGAAAAACTGTTTTTT
d_gene: TRBD1; j_gene: TRBJ2-2; abundance: -; v_gene: TRBV28; CDR3aa: CASSEWGRGQVDTGELFF; CDR3nt: TGTGCCAGCAGCGAATGGGGCAGGGGGCAAGTGGACACCGGGGAGCTGTTTTTT
d_gene: -; j_gene: TRBJ2-4; abundance: -; v_gene: TRBV29-1; CDR3aa: CSVSDRPAKNIQYF; CDR3nt: TGCAGCGTTTCAGACAGGCCAGCCAAAAACATTCAGTACTTC
d_gene: TRBD2; j_gene: TRBJ2-7; abundance: once; v_gene: TRBV4-2; CDR3aa: CASSQDAAGGGEQYF; CDR3nt: TGTGCCAGCAGCCAAGACGCCGCGGGAGGGGGCGAGCAGTACTTC
d_gene: -; j_gene: TRBJ2-1; abundance: -; v_gene: TRBV12-5; CDR3aa: CASGSGRIEQFF; CDR3nt: TGTGCTAGTGGTTCCGGACGGATAGAGCAGTTCTTC
d_gene: -; j_gene: TRBJ1-4; abundance: -; v_gene: TRBV6-6; CDR3aa: CASSRDVNEKLFF; CDR3nt: TGTGCCAGCAGCAGGGACGTTAATGAAAAACTGTTTTTT
d_gene: -; j_gene: TRBJ2-1; abundance: -; v_gene: TRBV9; CDR3aa: CASSLATVYNEQFF; CDR3nt: TGTGCCAGCAGCTTGGCGACAGTTTACAATGAGCAGTTCTTC